This T cell receptor beta chain was identified during a study of shared clonotypes between healthy human individuals. Study observations and caveats: With a few donors compared, 5% to 5.5% of naive CD4 clonotypes were shared. What naive subsets generally showed was a larger estimated richness than memory subsets showed. Even with large depth, rarefaction showed that sorted-subset sequencing was incomplete.

CDR1 is SGHDT, CDR2 YYEEEE, per germline. V lost 1 base and J lost 4, with 11 bases in between. The CDR3 extends over 15 amino acids. As to this clone: Its antigen is unknown.

The authors ran the assay at deep level. Libraries were prepared by immunoSEQ multiplex PCR; TCRdb keeps only in-frame clonotypes and omits some of them. Among a few hundred thousand clones listed, approximately 70% were seen once. The sample comprised memory CD4+ T cells sorted from blood. The subset denotes: CD45RA-negative fraction. This TCR was sampled from a man aged 25-40 years in good health. The chain joins TRBV5-6 to TRBJ2-2, with D maybe TRBD1 (5 bases). CDR3 nucleotide sequence: TGTGCCAGCAGCTTGTACAGGATCCCCACCGGGGAGCTGTTTTTT. Encoded protein: CASSLYRIPTGELFF.